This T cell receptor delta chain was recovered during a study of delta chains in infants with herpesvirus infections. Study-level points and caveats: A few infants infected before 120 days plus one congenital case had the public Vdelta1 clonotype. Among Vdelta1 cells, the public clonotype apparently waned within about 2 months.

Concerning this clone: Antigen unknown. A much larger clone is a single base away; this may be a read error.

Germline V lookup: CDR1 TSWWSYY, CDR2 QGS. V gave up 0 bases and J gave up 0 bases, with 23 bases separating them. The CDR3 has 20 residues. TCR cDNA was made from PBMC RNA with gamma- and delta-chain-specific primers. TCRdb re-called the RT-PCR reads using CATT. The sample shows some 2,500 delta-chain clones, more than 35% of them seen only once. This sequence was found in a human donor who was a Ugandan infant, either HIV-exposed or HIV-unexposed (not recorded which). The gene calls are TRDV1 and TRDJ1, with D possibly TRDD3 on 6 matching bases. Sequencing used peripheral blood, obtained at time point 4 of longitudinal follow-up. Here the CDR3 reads CALGELSGRLWWGYTDKLIF. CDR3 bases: TGTGCTCTTGGGGAACTCAGTGGACGGCTATGGTGGGGGTACACCGATAAACTCATCTTT.